The 18 T cell receptor beta chains reported below all come from one sample, sequenced in a study of cytomegalovirus exposure and HLA in healthy donors. Primers included in the PCR were 60 Vbeta and 13 Jbeta primers. Data came from immunoSEQ multiplex PCR; TCRdb stores just in-frame clones and leaves some out. This sample yields 200,000 to 250,000 clones, of which around 83% are seen a single time; approximately 1.4% belongs to the top ten. Sequenced material: PBMCs. Receptors originate from a girl aged 10-17 years in good health and CMV-seronegative.

This rearrangement joins TRBV7-2 to TRBJ1-1; 9 bases map to TRBD1. CDR1 and CDR2 (germline): SGHTA, FQGNSA. The V gene end was trimmed by 5 bases and the J gene end by 6 bases; junction bases not matched to a gene: 16. The CDR3 consists of 17 residues. The CDR3 DNA sequence: TGTGCCAGCAGCGTTACAGGGGGCGCGAGTTTCGTCCCTGAAGCTTTCTTT. Its protein product is CASSVTGGASFVPEAFF. Drawing the rest from reference TRBV7-2 and TRBJ1-1, the complete variable domain is GAGVSQSPSNKVTEKGKDVELRCDPISGHTALYWYRQSLGQGLEFLIYFQGNSAPDKSGLPSDRFSAERTGGSVSTLTIQRTQQEDSAVYLCASSVTGGASFVPEAFFGQGTRLTVV.

The rearrangement uses TRBV6-5 and TRBJ2-1; perhaps TRBD1 as D (6 bases). Germline CDR1 is MNHEY and CDR2 is SVGAGI. Trimming removed 6 bases from V and 4 bases from J, with 16 bases in between. The CDR3 spans 15 residues. DNA for the CDR3: TGTGCCAGCAGCCAAACAGGGCCCGATTACAATGAGCAGTTCTTC. Residues: CASSQTGPDYNEQFF.

V is TRBV5-4 and J is TRBJ1-2; D is ambiguous. The CDR3 runs to 14 residues. Trimming pared 0 bases from V and 2 bases from J, leaving 8 bases between. Germline CDR1 reads SGHNT; CDR2 reads YYREEE (reference sequence). Here the CDR3 reads CASSLAQPNYGYTF. CDR3 coding DNA: TGTGCCAGCAGCTTGGCACAGCCGAACTATGGCTACACCTTC.

J is TRBJ2-7 and V is TRBV6-5, with a weak D call TRBD1 (6 bases). V gave up 4 bases and J gave up 4 bases, with 17 bases separating them. In germline, CDR1 is MNHEY, CDR2 SVGAGI. CDR3 size: 15 residues. The DNA of the CDR3 is TGTGCCAGCAGTTCTTCACAGGGATTCGAATACGAGCAGTACTTC. The encoded protein is CASSSSQGFEYEQYF.

This chain joins TRBV28 and TRBJ2-1; possible D gene TRBD1, 6 bases. V lost 6 bases to trimming and J lost 6 bases, with 18 bases between them. This CDR3 region has 15 residues. From germline, CDR1 is MDHEN and CDR2 SYDVKM. CDR3 region: CASSYPPDSVNEQFF. The CDR3 nucleotides are TGTGCCAGCAGCTATCCGCCGGACAGCGTCAATGAGCAGTTCTTC. Supplemented by reference TRBV28 and TRBJ2-1, the full variable domain reads DVKVTQSSRYLVKRTGEKVFLECVQDMDHENMFWYRQDPGLGLRLIYFSYDVKMKEKGDIPEGYSVSREKKERFSLILESASTNQTSMYLCASSYPPDSVNEQFFGPGTRLTVL.

The V gene is TRBV28, the J gene TRBJ1-2, with 10 positions matching TRBD1. Germline V gene sequence: CDR1 MDHEN, CDR2 SYDVKM. The CDR3 spans 14 residues. J lost 10 bases, V lost 5 bases, and 10 bases had no gene match. CDR3 residues: CASSIIRDRGNYTF. The CDR3 coding sequence is TGTGCCAGCAGTATCATCCGGGACAGGGGAAACTACACCTTC.

V usage is TRBV19 and J usage is TRBJ1-1, with TRBD1 as a possible D gene (6 bases). The CDR3 consists of 13 residues. The V end lost 5 bases, the J end lost 4 bases, and 11 bases lay between the germline ends. Looked up from germline, CDR1 is LNHDA and CDR2 is SQIVND (reference sequence). This CDR3 reads CASSSGVGTEAFF. CDR3 DNA: TGTGCCAGTAGTTCAGGGGTTGGCACTGAAGCTTTCTTT. The variable domain in full, with the rest retrieved from reference TRBV19 and TRBJ1-1, is DGGITQSPKYLFRKEGQNVTLSCEQNLNHDAMYWYRQDPGQGLRLIYYSQIVNDFQKGDIAEGYSVSREKKESFPLTVTSAQKNPTAFYLCASSSGVGTEAFFGQGTRLTVV.

CDR3 in amino acids: CASSSDRTSGGITQYF. In DNA form, the CDR3 reads TGTGCCAGCAGCTCGGACCGGACTAGCGGGGGGATTACGCAGTATTTT. The chain combines TRBV7-3 with TRBJ2-3; TRBD2 aligns across 14 bases. The trim removed 4 bases at V and 8 bases at J, leaving 8 bases unmatched. The CDR3 consists of 16 residues. Germline V gene lookup returns CDR1 SGHTA and CDR2 FQGTGA.

This clone appeared a few times. The V and J genes are TRBV9 and TRBJ1-2; D is unresolved. The CDR3 is made up of 14 amino acids. Germline CDR1 SGDLS, CDR2 YYNGEE. V gave up 3 bases and J gave up 6 bases, with 15 bases separating them. The DNA of the CDR3 is TGTGCCAGCAGCGAAGACATCCTTCCCGATGGCTACACCTTC. This gives the protein CASSEDILPDGYTF. The entire variable domain, with the rest obtained from reference TRBV9 and TRBJ1-2, is as follows: DSGVTQTPKHLITATGQRVTLRCSPRSGDLSVYWYQQSLDQGLQFLIQYYNGEERAKGNILERFSAQQFPDLHSELNLSSLELGDSALYFCASSEDILPDGYTFGSGTRLTVV.

J is TRBJ1-1 and V is TRBV27; perhaps TRBD1 as D (5 bases). Deletions cut 8 bases from V and 3 bases from J, with 10 bases between. From germline, CDR1 is MNHEY and CDR2 SMNVEV (reference sequence). The CDR3 runs 12 residues. The CDR3 protein is CASRRGYTEAFF. The CDR3 DNA is TGTGCCAGCCGAAGGGGTTACACTGAAGCTTTCTTT.

The V call is TRBV5-1, the J call TRBJ1-6; 7 bases map to TRBD1. After removal of 3 bases from V and 9 bases from J, the junction contained 6 bases not matched to a gene. Germline V gene data show CDR1 as SGHRS and CDR2 as YFSETQ. The CDR3 contains 14 residues. The CDR3 sequence: CASSYAGGSSPLHF. The CDR3 region has the DNA TGCGCCAGCAGCTACGCAGGGGGGAGTTCACCCCTCCACTTT.

This chain connects TRBV6-6 to TRBJ1-1; D gene uncertain. V lost 1 base to trimming and J lost 1 base, with 13 bases between them. From germline, CDR1 is MNHNY and CDR2 SVGAGI (reference sequence). This CDR3 is 16 amino acids long. CDR3 sequence (DNA): TGTGCCAGCAGTTACTTGTCCCCGGGAGCGAACACTGAAGCTTTCTTT. Translation gives CASSYLSPGANTEAFF.

The chain joins TRBV6-5 to TRBJ2-2; 7 bases agree with TRBD2. There are 15 residues in the CDR3. Losses at the gene ends were 2 bases for V and 1 base for J; bases not matched to a gene: 1. Germline CDR1 MNHEY, CDR2 SVGAGI. CDR3 amino acids: CASSYGEGNTGELFF. The CDR3, as DNA: TGTGCCAGCAGTTACGGGGAGGGGAACACCGGGGAGCTGTTTTTT.

This chain links TRBV18 with TRBJ1-1, with a possible D match to TRBD1 (5 bases). The V gene lost 3 bases and the J gene lost 1 base, with 12 bases spanning the gap. CDR3 length: 15 residues. CDR1 KGHSH and CDR2 LQKENI come from the germline V gene. The CDR3 nucleotides read TGTGCCAGCTCACCCCAAGGACACGAGAACACTGAAGCTTTCTTT. Translated: CASSPQGHENTEAFF.

J is TRBJ2-1 and V is TRBV9; TRBD2 might be the D (6 bases). V was pared by 3 bases and J by 0 bases, with 16 bases between. Germline-derived CDR1 and CDR2 are SGDLS and YYNGEE. The CDR3 is 17 residues long. This chain's CDR3 is CASSGRERASSYNEQFF. The DNA of the CDR3 is TGTGCCAGCAGCGGACGAGAGCGGGCGAGCTCCTACAATGAGCAGTTCTTC.

The gene calls are TRBV2 and TRBJ1-6, with 9 bases matching TRBD1. Germline assignment: CDR1 SNHLY and CDR2 FYNNEI. V shed 2 bases and J 5 bases; nucleotides not matched to a gene: 1. There are 15 residues in the CDR3. DNA of the CDR3: TGTGCCAGCAGTGAAACAGGGGGCAATAATTCACCCCTCCACTTT. It encodes CASSETGGNNSPLHF.

This clone was picked up a small number of times. This rearrangement joins TRBV4-1 to TRBJ2-7; a weak D match, TRBD2 (6 bases). This CDR3 is 18 amino acids long. Trimming cost V 2 bases and J 0 bases, with 20 bases left between them. Germline lookup yields CDR1 MGHRA and CDR2 YSYEKL. CDR3 in DNA: TGCGCCAGCAGCCAAACCGCGGAGGGACGGGCGAGCTCCTACGAGCAGTACTTC. This translates into CASSQTAEGRASSYEQYF.

The chain combines TRBV20-1 with TRBJ2-1; D is unclear. Germline CDR1 reads DFQATT; CDR2 reads SNEGSKA (reference sequence). This CDR3 is built from 11 residues. V lost 1 base to trimming and J lost 7 bases, with 5 bases between them. CDR3 sequence (DNA): TGCAGTGCTAGAGGGGCTAATGAGCAGTTCTTC. Protein product: CSARGANEQFF.